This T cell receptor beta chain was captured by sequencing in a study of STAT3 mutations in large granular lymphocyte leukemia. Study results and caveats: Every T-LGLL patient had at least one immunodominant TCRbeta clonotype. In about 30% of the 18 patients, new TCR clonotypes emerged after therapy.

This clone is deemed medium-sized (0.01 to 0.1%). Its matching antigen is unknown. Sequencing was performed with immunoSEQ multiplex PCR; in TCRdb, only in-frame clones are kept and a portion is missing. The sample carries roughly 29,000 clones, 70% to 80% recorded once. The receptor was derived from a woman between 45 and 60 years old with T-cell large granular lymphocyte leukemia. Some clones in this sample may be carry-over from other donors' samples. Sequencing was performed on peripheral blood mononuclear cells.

The CDR3 bases are TGTGCCAGCAGCCAAGATTCCTACGAGCAGTACTTC. Residues: CASSQDSYEQYF. The V gene is TRBV4-2, the J gene TRBJ2-7, with D unclear. Germline CDR1 LGHNA, CDR2 YNFKEQ. Trimming removed 0 bases at V and 1 base at J, with 1 base between. The CDR3 is made up of 12 amino acids.